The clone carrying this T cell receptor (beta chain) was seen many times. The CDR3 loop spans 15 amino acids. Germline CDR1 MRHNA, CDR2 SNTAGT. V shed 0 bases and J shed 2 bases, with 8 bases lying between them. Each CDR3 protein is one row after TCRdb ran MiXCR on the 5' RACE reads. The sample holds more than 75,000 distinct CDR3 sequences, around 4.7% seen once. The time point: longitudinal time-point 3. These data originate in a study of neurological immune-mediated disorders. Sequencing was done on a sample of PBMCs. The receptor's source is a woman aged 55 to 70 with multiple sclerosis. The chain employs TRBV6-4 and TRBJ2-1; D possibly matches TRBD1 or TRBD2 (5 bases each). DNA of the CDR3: TGTGCCAGCAGTGACTCTGGGGGAACCTACAATGAGCAGTTCTTC. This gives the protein CASSDSGGTYNEQFF.